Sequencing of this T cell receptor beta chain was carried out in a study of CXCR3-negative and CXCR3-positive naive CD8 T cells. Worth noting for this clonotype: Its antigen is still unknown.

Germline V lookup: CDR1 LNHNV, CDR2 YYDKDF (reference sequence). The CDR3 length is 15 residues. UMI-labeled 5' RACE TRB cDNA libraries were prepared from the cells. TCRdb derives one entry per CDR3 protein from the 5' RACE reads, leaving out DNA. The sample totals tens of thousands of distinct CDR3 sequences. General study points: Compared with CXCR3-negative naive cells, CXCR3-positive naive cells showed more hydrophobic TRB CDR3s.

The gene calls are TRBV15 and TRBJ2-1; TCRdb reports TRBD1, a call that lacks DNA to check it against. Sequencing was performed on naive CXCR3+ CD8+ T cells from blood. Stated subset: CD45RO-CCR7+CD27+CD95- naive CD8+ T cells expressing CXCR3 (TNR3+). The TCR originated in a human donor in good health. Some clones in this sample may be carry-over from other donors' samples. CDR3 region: CATSRDRGRGSEQFF.